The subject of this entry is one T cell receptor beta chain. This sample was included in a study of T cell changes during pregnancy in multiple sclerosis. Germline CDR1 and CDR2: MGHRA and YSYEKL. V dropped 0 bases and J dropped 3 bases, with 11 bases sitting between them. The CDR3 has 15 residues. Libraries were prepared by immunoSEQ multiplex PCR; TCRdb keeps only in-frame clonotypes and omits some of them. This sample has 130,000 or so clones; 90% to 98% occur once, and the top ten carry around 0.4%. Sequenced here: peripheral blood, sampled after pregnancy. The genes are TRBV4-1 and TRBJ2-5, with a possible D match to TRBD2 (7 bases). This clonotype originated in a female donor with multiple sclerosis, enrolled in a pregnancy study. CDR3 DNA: TGCGCCAGCAGCCAAGAGGGGGGGCGGAAAGAGACCCAGTACTTC. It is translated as CASSQEGGRKETQYF.